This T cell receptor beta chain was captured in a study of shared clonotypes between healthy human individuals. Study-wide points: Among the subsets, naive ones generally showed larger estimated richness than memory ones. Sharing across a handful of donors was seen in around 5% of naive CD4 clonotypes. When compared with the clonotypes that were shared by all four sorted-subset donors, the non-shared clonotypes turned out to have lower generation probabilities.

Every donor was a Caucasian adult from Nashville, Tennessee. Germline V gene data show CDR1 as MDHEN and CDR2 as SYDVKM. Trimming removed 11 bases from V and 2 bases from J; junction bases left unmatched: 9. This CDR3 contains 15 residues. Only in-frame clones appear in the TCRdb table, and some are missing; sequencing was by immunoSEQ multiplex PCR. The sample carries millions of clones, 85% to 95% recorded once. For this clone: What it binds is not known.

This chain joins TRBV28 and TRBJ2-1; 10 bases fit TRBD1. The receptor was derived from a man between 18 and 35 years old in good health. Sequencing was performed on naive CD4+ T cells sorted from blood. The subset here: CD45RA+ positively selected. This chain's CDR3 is CAVTSGTGAYNEQFF. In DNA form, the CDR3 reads TGTGCCGTAACTTCCGGGACAGGGGCCTACAATGAGCAGTTCTTC.